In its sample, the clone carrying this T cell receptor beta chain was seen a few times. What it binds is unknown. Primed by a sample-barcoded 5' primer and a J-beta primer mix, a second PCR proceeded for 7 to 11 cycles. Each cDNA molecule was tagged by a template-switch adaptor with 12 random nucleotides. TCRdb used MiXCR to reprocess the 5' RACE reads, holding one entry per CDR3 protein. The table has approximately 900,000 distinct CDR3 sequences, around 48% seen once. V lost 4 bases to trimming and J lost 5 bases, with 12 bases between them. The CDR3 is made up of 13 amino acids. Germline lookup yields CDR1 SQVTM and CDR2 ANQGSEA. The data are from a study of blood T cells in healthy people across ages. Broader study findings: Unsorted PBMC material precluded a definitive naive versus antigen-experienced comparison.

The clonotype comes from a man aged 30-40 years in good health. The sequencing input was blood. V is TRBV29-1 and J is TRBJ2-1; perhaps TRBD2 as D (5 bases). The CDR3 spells CSVGEGADNEQFF. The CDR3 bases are TGCAGCGTTGGTGAGGGAGCGGACAATGAGCAGTTCTTC.